Listed below are T cell receptor beta chains from one sample, sequenced in a study of shared clonotypes between healthy human individuals. Assay used: immunoSEQ multiplex PCR; TCRdb lists only in-frame clones, some missing. The table has 2 million to 3 million clones, 93% seen once. What was sequenced was naive CD4+ T cells from PBMCs. The origin of the receptors is a man between 18 and 29 years old in good health. Some clones in this sample may be carry-over from other donors' samples. Both conserved end residues are part of each CDR3. The D gene is left open where the match is weak. Rows give clone size only sometimes, using once, few, many, or a class for an expanded clone.

TRBV5-1,TRBD2,TRBJ2-1,NA,TGCGCCAGCAGCTTTTTAGCGGGAACCTACAATGAGCAGTTCTTC,CASSFLAGTYNEQFF
TRBV7-9,TRBD2,TRBJ2-1,NA,TGTGCCAGCAGCAATGTAAATCGACAGGGGGGACTAGCGGGAGATGAGCAGTTCTTC,CASSNVNRQGGLAGDEQFF
TRBV5-4,TRBD2,TRBJ2-7,few,TGTGCCAGCAGCCCCACTAGCGGGAGCTCCTACGAGCAGTACTTC,CASSPTSGSSYEQYF
TRBV28,NA,TRBJ1-4,NA,TGTGCCAGCACCGCCCGGACTCGGATTAATGAAAAACTGTTTTTT,CASTARTRINEKLFF
TRBV5-1,NA,TRBJ2-1,NA,TGCGCCAGCAAAGCGGAGCCGACAAGCGATGAGCAGTTCTTC,CASKAEPTSDEQFF
TRBV29-1,NA,TRBJ1-2,NA,TGCAGCGTTTCTCTTGCCGGTCGGGGCAGGGACTATGGCTACACCTTC,CSVSLAGRGRDYGYTF
TRBV28,TRBD2,TRBJ2-7,NA,TGTGCCAGCAGAAGGAGACTAGCTTCCTACGAGCAGTACTTC,CASRRRLASYEQYF
TRBV18,NA,TRBJ2-1,NA,TGTGCCAGCTCACTGAGGCCGAGCTCCTACAATGAGCAGTTCTTC,CASSLRPSSYNEQFF
TRBV5-1,TRBD1,TRBJ2-2,NA,TGCGCCAGCAGCCAGGGACAGCACACCGGGGAGCTGTTTTTT,CASSQGQHTGELFF
TRBV12-5,NA,TRBJ2-7,NA,TGTGCTAGTGGTTTCCTTCCATTAGGGGATTTGGACGAGCAGTACTTC,CASGFLPLGDLDEQYF
TRBV28,NA,TRBJ1-2,NA,TGTGCCAGCAGTTTATTCCCGAACTATGGCTACACCTTC,CASSLFPNYGYTF
TRBV18,TRBD1,TRBJ1-2,NA,TGTGCCAGCTCACCACGGGACAGAGACGGATATGGCTACACCTTC,CASSPRDRDGYGYTF
TRBV18,NA,TRBJ2-7,NA,TGTGCCAGCTCAGCCACCTCCTACGAGCAGTACTTC,CASSATSYEQYF